The 24 T cell receptor beta chains listed next were all sequenced from one sample in a study of long-term antiretroviral therapy in people with HIV. The libraries were made with immunoSEQ v3.0 at survey level. Measured with immunoSEQ multiplex PCR; TCRdb has only the in-frame clones, and not every one. The table records some 21,000 clones, 85% to 90% of them present only once. The source was unsorted PBMCs, collected 2.3 years after starting antiretroviral therapy. These receptors came from a man between 60 and 70 years old with HIV.

The chain joins TRBV7-3 to TRBJ2-2; 10 positions agree with TRBD2. V trimming: 5 bases; J trimming: 5 bases; junction bases outside the gene matches: 11. Per germline, CDR1 SGHTA and CDR2 FQGTGA. This CDR3 is 17 amino acids long. CDR3 DNA sequence: TGTGCCAGCAGCCCGGGGGCTAGCGGGAGAAGTACCGGGGAGCTGTTTTTT. Residues: CASSPGASGRSTGELFF.

V gene TRBV7-2 combines with J gene TRBJ2-1; possibly TRBD1 or TRBD2 for D (5 bases each). The CDR3 has 17 amino acids. Trimming removed 0 bases from V and 8 bases from J, with 20 bases in between. Per germline, CDR1 SGHTA and CDR2 FQGNSA. This CDR3 is CASSLAFTFYQGDEQFF. The CDR3 DNA reads TGTGCCAGCAGCTTAGCTTTCACGTTTTACCAGGGAGATGAGCAGTTCTTC. The full variable domain, rest sourced from reference TRBV7-2 and TRBJ2-1, is GAGVSQSPSNKVTEKGKDVELRCDPISGHTALYWYRQSLGQGLEFLIYFQGNSAPDKSGLPSDRFSAERTGGSVSTLTIQRTQQEDSAVYLCASSLAFTFYQGDEQFFGPGTRLTVL.

The V and J genes are TRBV9 and TRBJ2-3; weak D call: TRBD2 (7 bases). This CDR3 region has 12 residues. The V end was cut by 3 bases, the J end by 7 bases, with 9 bases between. Germline V gene sequence: CDR1 SGDLS, CDR2 YYNGEE. In DNA form, the CDR3 reads TGTGCCAGCAGCGCGGGGGGCTATACGCAGTATTTT. Translation: CASSAGGYTQYF.

The chain employs TRBV2 and TRBJ2-5; D remains unclear. From germline, CDR1 is SNHLY and CDR2 FYNNEI. V was pared by 7 bases and J by 4 bases, with 16 bases between. This CDR3 region has 14 residues. In DNA, the CDR3 is TGTGCCAGCAAAGAGCCTTTTGTACGAGAGACCCAGTACTTC. The encoded protein is CASKEPFVRETQYF.

This clone was seen once. The rearrangement joins TRBV7-2 to TRBJ1-5, with 7 positions matching TRBD1. There are 13 residues in the CDR3. V lost 4 bases and J lost 6; bases outside the gene matches: 3. Germline V gene sequence: CDR1 SGHTA, CDR2 FQGNSA. The CDR3 DNA reads TGTGCCAGCAGCTACAGGGGTGGTCAGCCCCAGCATTTT. Its protein is CASSYRGGQPQHF. The variable domain in full, completed from reference TRBV7-2 and TRBJ1-5, reads GAGVSQSPSNKVTEKGKDVELRCDPISGHTALYWYRQSLGQGLEFLIYFQGNSAPDKSGLPSDRFSAERTGGSVSTLTIQRTQQEDSAVYLCASSYRGGQPQHFGDGTRLSIL.

The chain carries TRBV5-1 and TRBJ1-2; D gene uncertain. The CDR3 spans 14 residues. The germline V gene encodes CDR1 SGHRS and CDR2 YFSETQ. Deletions cut 0 bases from V and 2 bases from J, with 8 bases between. CDR3 sequence: CASSLASQNYGYTF. The CDR3 bases are TGCGCCAGCAGCTTGGCCAGTCAGAACTATGGCTACACCTTC.

This clone has only one observation. The V and J genes are TRBV25-1 and TRBJ2-3, with 7 nucleotides matching TRBD2. Unmatched junction bases numbered 0, after V lost 0 bases and J lost 3 bases. The CDR3 has 14 residues. CDR1 and CDR2 (germline): MGHDK, SYGVNS. Here the CDR3 DNA reads TGTGCCAGCAGTGAATACGGGAGGACAGATACGCAGTATTTT. It yields the protein CASSEYGRTDTQYF.

The chain couples TRBV7-2 to TRBJ2-3, with 9 positions matching TRBD2. V shed 0 bases, J shed 0 bases, and the junction held 10 bases outside the gene matches. The CDR3 extends over 19 amino acids. CDR1 is SGHTA and CDR2 is FQGNSA in the germline V gene. The chain's CDR3 is CASSLASGSLVASTDTQYF. In DNA form, the CDR3 reads TGTGCCAGCAGCTTAGCTAGCGGGAGTTTAGTCGCTAGCACAGATACGCAGTATTTT. The complete variable domain, with remaining parts taken from reference TRBV7-2 and TRBJ2-3, reads GAGVSQSPSNKVTEKGKDVELRCDPISGHTALYWYRQSLGQGLEFLIYFQGNSAPDKSGLPSDRFSAERTGGSVSTLTIQRTQQEDSAVYLCASSLASGSLVASTDTQYFGPGTRLTVL.

This clone occurred a few times. This chain uses TRBV6-1 with TRBJ1-6; D remains ambiguous. The V end was cut by 1 base, the J end by 10 bases, with 8 bases between. In germline, CDR1 is MNHNS, CDR2 SASEGT. The CDR3 runs to 13 residues. The CDR3 DNA follows: TGTGCCAGCAGTGAAGATTCGAAATCACCCCTCCACTTT. Translation gives CASSEDSKSPLHF.

V gene TRBV11-3 combines with J gene TRBJ2-2, with no clear D. The ends were cut back, 7 bases at V and 2 bases at J, with 8 bases in the middle. Germline V lookup: CDR1 SGHNT, CDR2 YENEEA. This CDR3 is built from 13 residues. CDR3 in amino acids: CASTPVNTGELFF. CDR3 bases: TGTGCCAGCACCCCAGTTAACACCGGGGAGCTGTTTTTT.

The chain uses TRBV10-3 and TRBJ2-1, with a tentative D call TRBD1 (7 bases). V gave up 2 bases and J gave up 7 bases, with 12 bases separating them. Per germline, CDR1 ENHRY and CDR2 SYGVKD. This CDR3 spans 14 amino acids. CDR3 sequence: CAISEASGGNEQFF. CDR3 coding DNA: TGTGCCATCAGTGAGGCGTCAGGGGGGAATGAGCAGTTCTTC.

The V and J genes are TRBV2 and TRBJ1-5; TRBD1 might be the D (6 bases). Germline assignment: CDR1 SNHLY and CDR2 FYNNEI. The CDR3 covers 15 residues. The germline V and J ends were trimmed by 6 bases and 0 bases, with 12 bases remaining between them. CDR3: CASSTGTNSNQPQHF. CDR3 sequence (DNA): TGTGCCAGCAGCACCGGGACAAATAGCAATCAGCCCCAGCATTTT.

The gene calls are TRBV7-2 and TRBJ2-6; a weak D match, TRBD2 (6 bases). CDR1 and CDR2 from the germline V gene are SGHTA and FQGNSA. Trimming took off 5 bases at V and 1 base at J, with 21 bases between the two ends. The CDR3 spans 19 residues. This CDR3 reads CASSLSGSSELSGANVLTF. The CDR3 DNA reads TGTGCCAGCAGCCTCTCGGGGTCTAGCGAACTGTCTGGGGCCAACGTCCTGACTTTC.

The rearrangement links TRBV4-1 to TRBJ2-1, with D uncertain. CDR1 and CDR2 from the germline V gene are MGHRA and YSYEKL. The CDR3 is 14 residues long. V lost 3 bases and J 4 bases, leaving 10 bases between the germline ends. CDR3 region: CASSHRTEYNEQFF. DNA of the CDR3: TGCGCCAGCAGCCACCGGACGGAATACAATGAGCAGTTCTTC.

V is TRBV19 and J is TRBJ2-4, with D maybe TRBD1 (6 bases). The V gene lost 3 bases and the J gene lost 3 bases, with 18 bases spanning the gap. This CDR3 region has 17 residues. Germline CDR1 is LNHDA and CDR2 is SQIVND (reference sequence). Here the CDR3 DNA reads TGTGCCAGTAGTATCAGGCCAGACAGGTTGGGCAAAAACATTCAGTACTTC. Amino acid sequence: CASSIRPDRLGKNIQYF.

The CDR3 sequence: CASSLRGTGLEQFF. CDR3 coding DNA: TGTGCCAGCAGCTTAAGAGGGACAGGGCTTGAGCAGTTCTTC. V and J are TRBV7-6 and TRBJ2-1; 9 nucleotides line up with TRBD1. The V gene end was trimmed by 2 bases and the J gene end by 9 bases; junction bases not matched to a gene: 5. In germline, CDR1 is SGHVS, CDR2 FNYEAQ. This CDR3 is 14 amino acids long. Full variable domain (rest looked up from reference TRBV7-6 and TRBJ2-1): GAGVSQSPRYKVTKRGQDVALRCDPISGHVSLYWYRQALGQGPEFLTYFNYEAQQDKSGLPNDRFSAERPEGSISTLTIQRTEQRDSAMYRCASSLRGTGLEQFFGPGTRLTVL.

The chain recombines TRBV5-8 with TRBJ1-4, with a tentative D call TRBD1 (6 bases). The CDR3 has 13 amino acids. V lost 2 bases to trimming and J lost 8 bases, with 10 bases between them. Per the germline V gene, CDR1 is SGHTS and CDR2 is YDEGEE. The CDR3 spells CASSFQGREKLFF. CDR3 coding DNA: TGTGCCAGCAGCTTCCAGGGGCGGGAAAAACTGTTTTTT.

This clone was seen once. The chain joins TRBV5-5 to TRBJ2-5; unclear D gene. The germline V and J ends were trimmed by 0 bases and 3 bases, with 9 bases remaining between them. Germline-derived CDR1 and CDR2 are SGHKS and YYEKEE (reference sequence). This CDR3 has 14 amino acids. The CDR3 DNA is TGTGCCAGCAGCTTGGGGACGCAAGAAGAGACCCAGTACTTC. Protein product: CASSLGTQEETQYF. Supplemented by reference TRBV5-5 and TRBJ2-5, the full variable domain reads DAGVTQSPTHLIKTRGQQVTLRCSPISGHKSVSWYQQVLGQGPQFIFQYYEKEERGRGNFPDRFSARQFPNYSSELNVNALLLGDSALYLCASSLGTQEETQYFGPGTRLLVL.

CDR3 DNA: TGTGCCATCACCGAGGCGGGGGGGCTCGACGAGCAGTACTTC. Translated, it gives CAITEAGGLDEQYF. The rearrangement joins TRBV10-3 to TRBJ2-7, with TRBD2 identical over 9 bases. There are 14 residues in the CDR3. With V trimmed by 7 bases and J by 5 bases, 9 bases remained unmatched. Germline CDR1 ENHRY, CDR2 SYGVKD.

This clone was counted between two and nine times. This chain links TRBV6-4 with TRBJ1-1; D is uncertain. Germline CDR1 is MRHNA and CDR2 is SNTAGT. The germline V and J ends were trimmed by 4 bases and 1 base, with 7 bases remaining between them. This CDR3 is 13 amino acids long. The CDR3 protein is CASSVDSNTEAFF. The CDR3 coding sequence is TGTGCCAGCAGTGTCGATTCGAACACTGAAGCTTTCTTT.

V and J are TRBV5-1 and TRBJ2-2, with 7 bases lining up with TRBD1. V lost 1 base, J lost 3 bases, and 6 bases stayed unmatched. Germline CDR1 is SGHRS and CDR2 is YFSETQ. CDR3 length: 16 residues. The chain's CDR3 is CASSLTGASYTGELFF. The CDR3 coding sequence is TGCGCCAGCAGCTTGACAGGGGCGTCTTACACCGGGGAGCTGTTTTTT.

The chain links TRBV4-2 to TRBJ2-1; possibly TRBD2 for D (6 bases). This CDR3 contains 21 residues. V dropped 4 bases and J dropped 4 bases, with 32 bases sitting between them. Germline V lookup: CDR1 LGHNA, CDR2 YNFKEQ. The CDR3 nucleotides are TGTGCCAGCAGCCCTACACTGGATTTAGCGGACCCGACCCTCTCATACAATGAGCAGTTCTTC. Residues: CASSPTLDLADPTLSYNEQFF.

The V and J genes are TRBV5-1 and TRBJ2-1; 9 bases line up with TRBD2. Trimming cost V 0 bases and J 4 bases; bases outside gene matches: 8. Germline V CDR1 and CDR2: SGHRS, YFSETQ. The CDR3 sequence is 17 residues long. The CDR3 is CASSLGPSGENYNEQFF. Written as DNA, the CDR3 is TGCGCCAGCAGCTTGGGGCCTAGCGGGGAGAATTACAATGAGCAGTTCTTC. Filled out from reference TRBV5-1 and TRBJ2-1, the complete variable domain reads KAGVTQTPRYLIKTRGQQVTLSCSPISGHRSVSWYQQTPGQGLQFLFEYFSETQRNKGNFPGRFSGRQFSNSRSEMNVSTLELGDSALYLCASSLGPSGENYNEQFFGPGTRLTVL.

The V and J genes are TRBV6-5 and TRBJ2-7; weak D call: TRBD2 (7 bases). Germline CDR1 and CDR2: MNHEY and SVGAGI. Between the trimmed V and J ends, which lost 4 bases and 7 bases, there was a span of 17 bases. This CDR3 is built from 14 residues. CDR3 residues: CASSSHRGAIEQYF. CDR3 DNA sequence: TGTGCCAGCAGTTCCCACCGGGGGGCGATTGAGCAGTACTTC.